These T cell receptor beta chains were read from a single sample in a study of shared clonotypes between healthy human individuals. Profiled with immunoSEQ multiplex PCR; TCRdb holds only in-frame clones, not every one. The sample carries around 2.1 million clones, approximately 94% recorded once. Specimen: naive CD8+ T cells from PBMCs. These receptors all stem from a man aged 18-30 years in good health. Some clones in this sample may be carry-over from other donors' samples. The CDR3 runs from the conserved cysteine through the conserved F or W. Fields, in order: J gene, V gene, clone size, D gene, CDR3 protein, CDR3 DNA. D genes are given only for firm matches. A clone size is listed for some rows: how often the clone was seen (once, few, many), or a class if it is expanded.

>TRBJ2-2|TRBV13|once|TRBD2
CASSPEGSGSGGELFF
TGTGCCAGCAGCCCCGAGGGTAGCGGGAGTGGCGGGGAGCTGTTTTTT
>TRBJ2-1|TRBV7-9|.|TRBD2
CASSLPLAASSYNEQFF
TGTGCCAGCAGCTTACCGCTAGCGGCTAGCTCCTACAATGAGCAGTTCTTC
>TRBJ2-2|TRBV11-2|.|.
CASSLAMDGPNTGELFF
TGTGCCAGCAGCTTGGCGATGGACGGCCCGAACACCGGGGAGCTGTTTTTT
>TRBJ1-4|TRBV6-5|.|.
CASSWGGEEKLFF
TGTGCCAGCAGCTGGGGAGGGGAGGAAAAACTGTTTTTT
>TRBJ1-1|TRBV10-3|.|.
CAITAGTEAFF
TGTGCCATCACAGCGGGTACTGAAGCTTTCTTT
>TRBJ2-5|TRBV7-9|.|TRBD1
CASSFPLLQGAETQYF
TGTGCCAGCAGCTTTCCCCTACTACAGGGGGCTGAGACCCAGTACTTC
>TRBJ1-3|TRBV28|.|.
CASSLDISSGNTIYF
TGTGCCAGCAGTTTGGACATAAGCTCTGGAAACACCATATATTTT
>TRBJ2-3|TRBV28|.|TRBD2
CASSLSSGSGVAQYF
TGTGCCAGCAGTTTATCTAGTGGTAGCGGGGTGGCGCAGTATTTT
>TRBJ2-5|TRBV7-9|.|TRBD1
CASSTRQGALETQYF
TGTGCCAGCAGCACCCGACAGGGGGCCTTGGAGACCCAGTACTTC
>TRBJ1-1|TRBV25-1|few|.
CASSDGREAFF
TGTGCCAGCAGTGACGGACGGGAAGCTTTCTTT
>TRBJ2-2|TRBV4-1|.|TRBD2
CASSHRLAGGPGELFF
TGCGCCAGCAGCCACCGACTAGCGGGAGGTCCCGGGGAGCTGTTTTTT
>TRBJ2-7|TRBV29-1|.|TRBD2
CSVISGSVYEQYF
TGCAGCGTCATTAGCGGGAGTGTTTACGAGCAGTACTTC
>TRBJ1-1|TRBV5-1|.|TRBD1
CASSEDRARTEAFF
TGCGCCAGCAGCGAAGACAGGGCCCGCACTGAAGCTTTCTTT
>TRBJ2-1|TRBV11-3|.|TRBD2
CASSLVLAGFHEQFF
TGTGCCAGCAGCTTAGTTCTAGCGGGATTCCATGAGCAGTTCTTC
>TRBJ2-5|TRBV28|.|.
CASSPGTFQETQYF
TGTGCCAGCAGCCCCGGGACATTTCAAGAGACCCAGTACTTC
>TRBJ2-3|TRBV13|once|TRBD2
CASSSPGRSADTQYF
TGTGCCAGCAGCTCCCCCGGGAGGTCCGCAGATACGCAGTATTTT
>TRBJ2-7|TRBV7-9|.|.
CASSFTSLSSYEQYF
TGTGCCAGCAGCTTTACTAGCCTTAGCTCCTACGAGCAGTACTTC
>TRBJ2-1|TRBV7-9|.|.
CASSFRVSSYNEQFF
TGTGCCAGCAGCTTCCGCGTGAGCTCCTACAATGAGCAGTTCTTC
>TRBJ2-7|TRBV30|.|.
CAWSVGHEQYF
TGTGCCTGGAGTGTAGGGCACGAGCAGTACTTC
>TRBJ2-1|TRBV9|.|.
CASSVGLSSYNEQFF
TGTGCCAGCAGCGTAGGCTTGAGCTCCTACAATGAGCAGTTCTTC
>TRBJ2-3|TRBV28|.|TRBD2
CASSTSGSTDTQYF
TGTGCCAGCAGTACTAGCGGGAGCACAGATACGCAGTATTTT
>TRBJ2-7|TRBV27|.|.
CASSLIFGNEQYF
TGTGCCAGCAGTTTAATCTTCGGGAACGAGCAGTACTTC
>TRBJ2-5|TRBV27|.|.
CASSVSYQETQYF
TGTGCCAGCAGTGTATCGTACCAAGAGACCCAGTACTTC